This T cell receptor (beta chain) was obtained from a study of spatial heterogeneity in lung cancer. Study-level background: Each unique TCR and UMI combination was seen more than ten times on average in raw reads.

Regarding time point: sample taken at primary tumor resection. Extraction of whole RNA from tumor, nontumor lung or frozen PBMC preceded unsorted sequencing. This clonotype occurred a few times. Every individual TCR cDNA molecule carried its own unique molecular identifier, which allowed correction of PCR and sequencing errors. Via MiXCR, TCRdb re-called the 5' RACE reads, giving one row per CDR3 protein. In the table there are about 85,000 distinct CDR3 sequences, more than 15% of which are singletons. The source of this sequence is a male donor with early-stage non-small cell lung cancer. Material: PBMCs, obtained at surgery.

The CDR3 nucleotides are TGTGCCAGCAGTCCCCCGGGACTAGTCCATCACGAGCAGTACTTC. Translated, it gives CASSPPGLVHHEQYF. V is TRBV28 and J is TRBJ2-7, with 8 bases aligning to TRBD2. In germline, CDR1 is MDHEN, CDR2 SYDVKM. Unmatched junction bases numbered 11, after V lost 5 bases and J lost 5 bases. The CDR3 extends over 15 amino acids.